This is a list of T cell receptor beta chains from one sample in a study of blood T cell repertoires in COVID-19. Libraries were prepared by immunoSEQ multiplex PCR; TCRdb keeps only in-frame clonotypes and omits some of them. This sample has 250,000 to 300,000 clones, with around nine tenths found just once. The sequencing input was peripheral blood. These TCRs come from a woman in her 70s with COVID-19, enrolled during active disease. The CDR3 runs from the conserved cysteine through the conserved F or W. A D gene is named only where the DNA matches it firmly. Rows may omit the clone size; those that give it use once, few, many or a size class.

>NA|TRBJ2-7|TRBV5-1|TRBD2|17
CASSLEASGRAWYEQYF
TGCGCCAGCAGCTTGGAAGCTAGCGGGAGGGCCTGGTACGAGCAGTACTTC
>NA|TRBJ1-1|TRBV11-3|TRBD1|14
CASSSRTGVTEAFF
TGTGCCAGCAGCTCCCGGACAGGGGTAACTGAAGCTTTCTTT
>few|TRBJ1-6|TRBV2|NA|12
CASSLQGSPLHF
TGTGCCAGCAGTTTACAGGGATCACCCCTCCACTTT
>NA|TRBJ1-2|TRBV29-1|NA|12
CSVVAGNYGYTF
TGCAGCGTTGTTGCAGGGAACTATGGCTACACCTTC
>NA|TRBJ2-7|TRBV5-1|TRBD2|15
CASSLGGSSGGEQYF
TGCGCCAGCAGCTTGGGCGGGAGTTCGGGGGGCGAGCAGTACTTC
>NA|TRBJ1-2|TRBV4-3|NA|14
CASSQVRGAYGYTF
TGCGCCAGCAGCCAAGTTAGGGGCGCTTATGGCTACACCTTC
>NA|TRBJ2-7|TRBV3-1/TRBV3-2|TRBD2|17
CASSQNGGLAGPYEQYF
TGTGCCAGCAGTCAAAATGGCGGACTAGCGGGGCCCTACGAGCAGTACTTC
>NA|TRBJ2-2|TRBV5-1|NA|15
CASSKGTLLTGELFF
TGCGCCAGCAGCAAAGGGACACTATTGACCGGGGAGCTGTTTTTT
>few|TRBJ2-7|TRBV27|NA|13
CASSVTAGQGQYF
TGTGCCAGCAGCGTTACGGCCGGGCAGGGGCAGTACTTC
>NA|TRBJ1-2|TRBV3-1/TRBV3-2|TRBD1|15
CASSQDRGTFYGYTF
TGTGCCAGCAGCCAAGACAGGGGGACATTCTATGGCTACACCTTC
>NA|TRBJ1-1|TRBV6-5|TRBD1|14
CASRADRGNTEAFF
TGTGCCAGCAGGGCGGACAGGGGAAACACTGAAGCTTTCTTT
>once|TRBJ2-1|TRBV5-4|TRBD1|15
CASSLDGTGNNEQFF
TGTGCCAGCAGCTTGGACGGGACAGGGAACAATGAGCAGTTCTTC
>once|TRBJ2-7|TRBV11-3|NA|14
CASSRAGIVHEQYF
TGTGCCAGCAGCCGGGCGGGAATAGTCCACGAGCAGTACTTC
>NA|TRBJ1-2|TRBV9|TRBD1|14
CASSAGQGSYGYTF
TGTGCCAGCAGCGCTGGACAGGGGAGCTATGGCTACACCTTC
>NA|TRBJ1-5|TRBV6-2/TRBV6-3|TRBD1|15
CASSYGDRVQQPQHF
TGTGCCAGCAGTTACGGGGACAGGGTCCAACAGCCCCAGCATTTT
>NA|TRBJ1-4|TRBV29-1|NA|13
CSVWGETNEKLFF
TGCAGCGTTTGGGGGGAGACTAATGAAAAACTGTTTTTT
>NA|TRBJ2-3|TRBV7-3|TRBD1|16
CASSLEPDRGTDTQYF
TGTGCCAGCAGCTTAGAACCGGACAGGGGCACAGATACGCAGTATTTT
>few|TRBJ1-5|TRBV2|TRBD1|14
CASRRQGYNQPQHF
TGTGCCAGCAGACGACAGGGGTACAATCAGCCCCAGCATTTT
>NA|TRBJ2-4|TRBV29-1|NA|18
CSVVRQSLIGSSKNIQYF
TGCAGCGTTGTCCGACAGTCCTTAATTGGATCGTCCAAAAACATTCAGTACTTC
>NA|TRBJ2-5|TRBV7-6|TRBD2|17
CASSAPVGGPAGETQYF
TGTGCCAGCAGCGCCCCTGTAGGAGGACCAGCGGGGGAGACCCAGTACTTC
>NA|TRBJ1-1|TRBV14|NA|13
CASSQNRVTEAFF
TGTGCCAGCAGCCAAAACAGGGTTACTGAAGCTTTCTTT
>once|TRBJ2-5|TRBV24-1|NA|12
CATSDSLEAQYF
TGTGCCACCAGTGATTCCCTCGAGGCCCAGTACTTC